The source of this T cell receptor (beta chain) is a study of long-term antiretroviral therapy in people with HIV. Overall study results and limits: In samples taken after ART, diversity increased but remained below transplant donor control levels. Clones expanded before ART dominated the repertoire at all time points.

A word on this clone: Antigen: not known.

immunoSEQ v3.0 was run at survey level. Measured with immunoSEQ multiplex PCR; TCRdb has only the in-frame clones, and not every one. Here the sample spans 30,000 or so clones, over 90% being singletons. In germline, CDR1 is MGHDK, CDR2 SYGVNS. The CDR3 totals 16 residues. V was shortened by 4 bases and J by 3 bases, with 19 bases between the two germline ends. This material consisted of unsorted PBMCs, taken roughly 6.5 years after starting antiretroviral therapy. The rearrangement joins TRBV25-1 to TRBJ2-7; D might be TRBD1 (6 bases). This clonotype was obtained from a woman aged 40 to 50 with HIV. CDR3 sequence (DNA): TGTGCCAGCAGTGGACCTTACAGGGAAGCTTTCTACGAGCAGTACTTC. Translation: CASSGPYREAFYEQYF.